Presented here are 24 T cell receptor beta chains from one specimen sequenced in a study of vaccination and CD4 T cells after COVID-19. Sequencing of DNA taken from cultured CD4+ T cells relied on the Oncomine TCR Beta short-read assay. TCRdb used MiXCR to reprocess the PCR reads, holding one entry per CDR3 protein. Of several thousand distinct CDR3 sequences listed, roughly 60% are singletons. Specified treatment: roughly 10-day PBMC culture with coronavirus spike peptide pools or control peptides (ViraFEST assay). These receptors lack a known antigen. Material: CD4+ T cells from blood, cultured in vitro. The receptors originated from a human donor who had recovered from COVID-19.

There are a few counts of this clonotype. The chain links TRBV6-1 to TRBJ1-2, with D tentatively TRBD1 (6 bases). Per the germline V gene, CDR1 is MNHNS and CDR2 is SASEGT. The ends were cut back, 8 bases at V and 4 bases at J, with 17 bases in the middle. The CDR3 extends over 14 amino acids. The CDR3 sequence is CASGNGKGGYGYTF. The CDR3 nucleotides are TGTGCCAGCGGAAACGGTAAAGGGGGCTATGGCTACACCTTC.

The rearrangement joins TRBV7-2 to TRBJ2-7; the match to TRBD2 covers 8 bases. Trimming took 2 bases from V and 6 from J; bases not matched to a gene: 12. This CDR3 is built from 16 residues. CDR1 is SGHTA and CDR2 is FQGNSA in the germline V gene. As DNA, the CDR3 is TGTGCCAGCAGCTTAAGGAGCGGGGGCGGTTTTCGCGAGCAGTACTTC. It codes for CASSLRSGGGFREQYF.

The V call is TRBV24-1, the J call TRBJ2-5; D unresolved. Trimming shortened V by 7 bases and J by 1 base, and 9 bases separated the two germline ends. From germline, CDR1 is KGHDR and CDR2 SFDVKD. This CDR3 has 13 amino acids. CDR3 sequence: CATSQRFQETQYF. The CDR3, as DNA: TGTGCCACCAGCCAGCGTTTCCAAGAGACCCAGTACTTC.

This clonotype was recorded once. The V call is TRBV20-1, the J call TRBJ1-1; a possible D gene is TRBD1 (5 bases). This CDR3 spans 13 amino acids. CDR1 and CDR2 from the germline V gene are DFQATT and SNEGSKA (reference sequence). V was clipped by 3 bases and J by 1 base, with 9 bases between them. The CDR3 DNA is TGCAGTGCTAGTGGACACCAGAACACTGAAGCTTTCTTT. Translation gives CSASGHQNTEAFF.

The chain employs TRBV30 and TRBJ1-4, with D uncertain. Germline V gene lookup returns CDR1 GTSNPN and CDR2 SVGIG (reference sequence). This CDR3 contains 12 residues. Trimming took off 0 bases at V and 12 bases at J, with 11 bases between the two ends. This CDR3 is CAWSVTRLELFF. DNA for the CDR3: TGTGCCTGGAGTGTAACTCGATTGGAACTGTTTTTT.

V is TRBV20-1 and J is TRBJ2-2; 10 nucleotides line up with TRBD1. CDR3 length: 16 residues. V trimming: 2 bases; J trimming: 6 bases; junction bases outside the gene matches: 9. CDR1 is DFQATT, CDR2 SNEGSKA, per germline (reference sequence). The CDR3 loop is CSARYDRGLFSGELFF. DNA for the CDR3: TGCAGTGCTAGATACGACAGGGGGCTTTTCTCCGGGGAGCTGTTTTTT.

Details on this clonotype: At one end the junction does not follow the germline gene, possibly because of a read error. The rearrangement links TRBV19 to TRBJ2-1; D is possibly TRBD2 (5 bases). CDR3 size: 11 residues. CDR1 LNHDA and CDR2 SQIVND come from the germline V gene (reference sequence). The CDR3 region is CASRRAGVRVF. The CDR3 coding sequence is TGTGCCAGTCGCCGGGCCGGGGTAAGGGTCTTC. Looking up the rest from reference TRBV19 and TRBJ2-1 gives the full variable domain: DGGITQSPKYLFRKEGQNVTLSCEQNLNHDAMYWYRQDPGQGLRLIYYSQIVNDFQKGDIAEGYSVSREKKESFPLTVTSAQKNPTAFYLCASRRAGVRVFGPGTRLTVL.

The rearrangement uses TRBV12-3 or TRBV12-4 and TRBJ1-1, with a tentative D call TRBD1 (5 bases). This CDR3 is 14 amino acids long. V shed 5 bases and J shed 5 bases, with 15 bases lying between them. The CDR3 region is CASSPSGGGTEAFF. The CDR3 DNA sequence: TGTGCCAGCAGTCCCTCGGGGGGTGGGACTGAAGCTTTCTTT.

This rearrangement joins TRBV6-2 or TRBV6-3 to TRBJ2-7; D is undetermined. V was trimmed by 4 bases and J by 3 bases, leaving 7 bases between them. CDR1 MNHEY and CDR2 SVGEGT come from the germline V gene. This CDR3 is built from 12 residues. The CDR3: CASSSSVYEQYF. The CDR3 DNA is TGTGCCAGCAGTTCCTCGGTCTACGAGCAGTACTTC.

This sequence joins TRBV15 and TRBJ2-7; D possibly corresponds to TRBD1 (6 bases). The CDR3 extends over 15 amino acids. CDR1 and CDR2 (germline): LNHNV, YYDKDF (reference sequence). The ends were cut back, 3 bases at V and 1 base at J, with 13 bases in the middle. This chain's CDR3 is CATSRGTRGSYEQYF. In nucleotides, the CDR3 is TGTGCCACCAGCAGGGGGACGAGGGGGTCCTACGAGCAGTACTTC.

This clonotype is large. As DNA, the CDR3 is TGTGCCACCAGTGAAGGAGGCACAGATACGCAGTATTTT. Residues: CATSEGGTDTQYF. The V call is TRBV24-1, the J call TRBJ2-3; D ambiguous. The CDR3 runs 13 residues. Deletions cut 4 bases from V and 1 base from J, with 5 bases between. Germline V gene sequence: CDR1 KGHDR, CDR2 SFDVKD.

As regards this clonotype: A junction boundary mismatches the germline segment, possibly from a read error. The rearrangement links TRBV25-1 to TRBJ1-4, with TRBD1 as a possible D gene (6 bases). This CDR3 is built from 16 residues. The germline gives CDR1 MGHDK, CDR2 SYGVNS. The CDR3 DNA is TGTGCCAGCAGTGAATTCGGCACAGGGACTAATGAAGAACTGTTTTTT. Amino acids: CASSEFGTGTNEELFF. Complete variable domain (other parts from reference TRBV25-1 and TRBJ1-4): EADIYQTPRYLVIGTGKKITLECSQTMGHDKMYWYQQDPGMELHLIHYSYGVNSTEKGDLSSESTVSRIRTEHFPLTLESARPSHTSQYLCASSEFGTGTNEELFFGSGTQLSVL.

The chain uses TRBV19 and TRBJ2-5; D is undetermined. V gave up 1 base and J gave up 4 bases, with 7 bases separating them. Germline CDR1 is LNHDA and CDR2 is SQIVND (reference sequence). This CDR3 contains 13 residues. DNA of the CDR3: TGTGCCAGTAGTATAGTAGTCGCAGAGACCCAGTACTTC. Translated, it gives CASSIVVAETQYF.

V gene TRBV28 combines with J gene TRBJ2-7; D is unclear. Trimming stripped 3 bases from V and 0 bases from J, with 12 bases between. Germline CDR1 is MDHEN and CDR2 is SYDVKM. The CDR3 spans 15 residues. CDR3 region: CASSFVKRPSYEQYF. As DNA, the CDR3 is TGTGCCAGCAGTTTCGTCAAGCGACCCTCCTACGAGCAGTACTTC. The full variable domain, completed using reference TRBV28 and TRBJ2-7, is DVKVTQSSRYLVKRTGEKVFLECVQDMDHENMFWYRQDPGLGLRLIYFSYDVKMKEKGDIPEGYSVSREKKERFSLILESASTNQTSMYLCASSFVKRPSYEQYFGPGTRLTVT.

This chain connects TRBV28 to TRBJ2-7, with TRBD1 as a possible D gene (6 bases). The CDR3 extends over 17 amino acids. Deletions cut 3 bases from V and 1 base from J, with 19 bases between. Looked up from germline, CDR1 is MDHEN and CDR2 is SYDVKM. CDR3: CASSFRFLTGPSYEQYF. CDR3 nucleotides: TGTGCCAGCAGTTTTCGGTTCCTGACAGGTCCTTCCTACGAGCAGTACTTC.

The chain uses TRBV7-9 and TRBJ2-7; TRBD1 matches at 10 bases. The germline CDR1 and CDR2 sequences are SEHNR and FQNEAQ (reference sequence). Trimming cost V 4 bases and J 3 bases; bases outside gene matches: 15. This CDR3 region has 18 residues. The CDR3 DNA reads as TGTGCCAGCAGCTCCCCGGTAGTCTTGGGGACAGGGGACTACGAGCAGTACTTC. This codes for CASSSPVVLGTGDYEQYF.

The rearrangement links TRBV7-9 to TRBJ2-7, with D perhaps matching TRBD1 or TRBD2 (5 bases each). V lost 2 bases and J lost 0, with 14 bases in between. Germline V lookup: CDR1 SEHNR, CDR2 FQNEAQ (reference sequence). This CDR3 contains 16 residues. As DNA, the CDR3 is TGTGCCAGCAGCTTACCTTCCGGGACGGGCTCCTACGAGCAGTACTTC. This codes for CASSLPSGTGSYEQYF.

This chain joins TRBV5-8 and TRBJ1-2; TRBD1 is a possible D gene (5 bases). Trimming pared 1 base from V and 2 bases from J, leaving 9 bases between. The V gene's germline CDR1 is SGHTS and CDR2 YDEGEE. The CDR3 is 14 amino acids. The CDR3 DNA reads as TGTGCCAGCAGCTTGACAGGAACCAACTATGGCTACACCTTC. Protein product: CASSLTGTNYGYTF.

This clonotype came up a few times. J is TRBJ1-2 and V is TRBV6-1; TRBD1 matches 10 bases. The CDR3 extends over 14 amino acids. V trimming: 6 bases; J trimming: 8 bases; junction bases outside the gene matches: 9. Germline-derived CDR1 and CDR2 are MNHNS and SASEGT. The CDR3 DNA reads TGTGCCAGCAGCCGGGACAGGGGATGGGAGGGCTACACCTTC. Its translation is CASSRDRGWEGYTF.

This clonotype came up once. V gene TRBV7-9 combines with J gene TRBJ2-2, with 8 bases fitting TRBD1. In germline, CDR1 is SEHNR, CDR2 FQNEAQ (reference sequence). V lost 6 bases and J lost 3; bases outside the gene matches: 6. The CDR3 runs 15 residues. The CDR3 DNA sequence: TGTGCCAGCAGTTGGGACAGGAGGGACACCGGGGAGCTGTTTTTT. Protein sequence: CASSWDRRDTGELFF. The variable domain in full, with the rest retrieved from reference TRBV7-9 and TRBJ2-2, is DTGVSQNPRHKITKRGQNVTFRCDPISEHNRLYWYRQTLGQGPEFLTYFQNEAQLEKSRLLSDRFSAERPKGSFSTLEIQRTEQGDSAMYLCASSWDRRDTGELFFGEGSRLTVL.

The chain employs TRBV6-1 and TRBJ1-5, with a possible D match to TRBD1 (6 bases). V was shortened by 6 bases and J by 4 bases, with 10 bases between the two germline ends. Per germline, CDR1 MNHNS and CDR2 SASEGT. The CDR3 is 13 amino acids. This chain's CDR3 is CASRDSLNQPQHF. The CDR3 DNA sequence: TGTGCCAGCAGGGACAGCCTAAATCAGCCCCAGCATTTT.

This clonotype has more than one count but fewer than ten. The DNA for the CDR3 is TGCGCCAGCAGCCAAGAAACGGGGGCAAGTAGCTATGGCAATCAGCCCCAGCATTTT. Translating gives CASSQETGASSYGNQPQHF. The chain carries TRBV4-1 and TRBJ1-5; a possible D gene is TRBD1 (6 bases). Per the germline V gene, CDR1 is MGHRA and CDR2 is YSYEKL. CDR3 size: 19 residues. V lost 0 bases and J 2 bases, leaving 20 bases between the germline ends.

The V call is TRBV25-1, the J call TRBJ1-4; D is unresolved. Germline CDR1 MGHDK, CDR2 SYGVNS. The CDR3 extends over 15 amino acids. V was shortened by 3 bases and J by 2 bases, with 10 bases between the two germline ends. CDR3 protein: CASSDHPGTNEKLFF. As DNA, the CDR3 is TGTGCCAGCAGTGACCACCCCGGGACTAATGAAAAACTGTTTTTT.

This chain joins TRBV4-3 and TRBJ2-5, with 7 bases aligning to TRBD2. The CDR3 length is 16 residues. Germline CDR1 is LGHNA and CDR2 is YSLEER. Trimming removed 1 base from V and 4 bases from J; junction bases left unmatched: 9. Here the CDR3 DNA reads TGCGCCAGCAGCCAAGCCATAGGACTAGAGGTAGAGACCCAGTACTTC. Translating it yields CASSQAIGLEVETQYF.